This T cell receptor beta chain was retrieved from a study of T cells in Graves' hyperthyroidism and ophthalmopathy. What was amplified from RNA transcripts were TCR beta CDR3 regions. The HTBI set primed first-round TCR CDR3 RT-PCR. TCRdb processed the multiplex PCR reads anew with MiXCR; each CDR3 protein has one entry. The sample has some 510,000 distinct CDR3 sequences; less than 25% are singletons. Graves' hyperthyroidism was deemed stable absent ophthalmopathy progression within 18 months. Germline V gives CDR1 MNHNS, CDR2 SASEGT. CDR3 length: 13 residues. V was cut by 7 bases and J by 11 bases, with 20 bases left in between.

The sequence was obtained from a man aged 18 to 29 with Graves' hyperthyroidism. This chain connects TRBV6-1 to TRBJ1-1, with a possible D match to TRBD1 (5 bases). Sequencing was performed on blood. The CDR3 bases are TGTGCCAGCATGGTTCGACAGAGCCCCAGGGCTTTCTTT. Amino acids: CASMVRQSPRAFF.